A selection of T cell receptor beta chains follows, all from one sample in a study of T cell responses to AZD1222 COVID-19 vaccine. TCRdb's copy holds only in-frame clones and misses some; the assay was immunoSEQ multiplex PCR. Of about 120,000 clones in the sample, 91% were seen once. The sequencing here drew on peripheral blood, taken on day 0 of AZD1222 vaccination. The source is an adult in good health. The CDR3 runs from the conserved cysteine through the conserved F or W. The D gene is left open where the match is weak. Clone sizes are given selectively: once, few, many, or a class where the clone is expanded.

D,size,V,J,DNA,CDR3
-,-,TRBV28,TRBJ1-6,TGTGCCAGCAGTTTATTTGGTTCACCCCTCCACTTT,CASSLFGSPLHF
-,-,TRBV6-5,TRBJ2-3,TGTGCCGCTAGGGGGGCCTCATTCCCCACGCAGTATTTT,CAARGASFPTQYF
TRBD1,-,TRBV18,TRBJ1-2,TGTGCCAGCTCACAGGGGACAGGGGTCGGCTACACCTTC,CASSQGTGVGYTF
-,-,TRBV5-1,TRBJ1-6,TGCGCCAGCAGCTTAGGGGGAGGAGGGTCACCCCTCCACTTT,CASSLGGGGSPLHF
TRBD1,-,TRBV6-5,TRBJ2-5,TGTGCCAGCAGCCAACAGGGGGCGAAGACCCAGTACTTC,CASSQQGAKTQYF
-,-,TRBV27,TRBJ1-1,TGTGCCACCTGGGGAAAAACTGAAGCTTTCTTT,CATWGKTEAFF
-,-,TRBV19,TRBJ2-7,TGTGCCAGTAGTAGGGCAGGGTCCTACGAGCAGTACTTC,CASSRAGSYEQYF
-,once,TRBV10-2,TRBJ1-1,TGCGCCAGCAGGGACAGACCCAACACTGAAGCTTTCTTT,CASRDRPNTEAFF
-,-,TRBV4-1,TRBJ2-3,TGCGCCAGCACCCAGGGACTGTCGGTTGGAGATACGCAGTATTTT,CASTQGLSVGDTQYF
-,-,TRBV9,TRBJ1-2,TGTGCCAGCAGCCCCGGAAGAGACTTCTATGGCTACACCTTC,CASSPGRDFYGYTF
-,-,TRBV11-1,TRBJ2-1,TGTGCCAGCAGCCAACGACGGGATGAGCAGTTCTTC,CASSQRRDEQFF
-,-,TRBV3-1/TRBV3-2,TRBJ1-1,TGTGCCAGCAGCCAATTCCTTCTCAGCAACACTGAAGCTTTCTTT,CASSQFLLSNTEAFF
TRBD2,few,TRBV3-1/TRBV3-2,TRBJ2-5,TGTGCCAGCAGCCAAGCGCCGGCTAGCGGGAGGGGGGAGACCCAGTACTTC,CASSQAPASGRGETQYF
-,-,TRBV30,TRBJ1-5,TGTGCCTGGAGTGCAAGTAGCAATCAGCCCCAGCATTTT,CAWSASSNQPQHF
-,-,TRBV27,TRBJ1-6,TGTGCCAGCCTACCCCTCCAAAGCTCCTATAATTCACCCCTCCACTTT,CASLPLQSSYNSPLHF
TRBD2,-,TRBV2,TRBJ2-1,TGTGCCAGCAGTGGAGCGGGAGGGGGTGAGCAGTTCTTC,CASSGAGGGEQFF
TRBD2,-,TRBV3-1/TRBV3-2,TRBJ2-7,TGTGCCAGCTCGGGGGGCTCCTACGAGCAGTACTTC,CASSGGSYEQYF
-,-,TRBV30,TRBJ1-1,TGTGCCTGGGGTACGGGTGGCACTGAAGCTTTCTTT,CAWGTGGTEAFF
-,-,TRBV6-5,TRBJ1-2,TGTGCCAGCAGTCCCCCGCCAGGGGAGTCGGGCTACACCTTC,CASSPPPGESGYTF
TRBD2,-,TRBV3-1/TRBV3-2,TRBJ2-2,TGTGCCAGCAGCCTTATTCTACTAGCGGGAGGGTACACCGGGGAGCTGTTTTTT,CASSLILLAGGYTGELFF
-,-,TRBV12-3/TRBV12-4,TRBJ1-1,TGTGCCAGCAGATACGGGGAGGCTGAAGCTTTCTTT,CASRYGEAEAFF
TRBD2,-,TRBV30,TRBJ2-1,TGTGCCTGGAGTGTACCTCTAGCGGGAGACAATGAGCAGTTCTTC,CAWSVPLAGDNEQFF
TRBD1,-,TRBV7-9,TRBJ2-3,TGTGCCAGCAGCTTGACAGGGCAGGGCACAGATACGCAGTATTTT,CASSLTGQGTDTQYF
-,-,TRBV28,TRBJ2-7,TGTGCCAGCCCCAGTCTGGGGGACTCCTACGAGCAGTACTTC,CASPSLGDSYEQYF
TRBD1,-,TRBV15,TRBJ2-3,TGTGCCACCAGCAGAATAAGGGACAGGGGTACAGATACGCAGTATTTT,CATSRIRDRGTDTQYF
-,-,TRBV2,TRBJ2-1,TGTGCCAGTATAAGCAGCTACAATGAGCAGTTCTTC,CASISSYNEQFF
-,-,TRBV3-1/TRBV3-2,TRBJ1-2,TGTGCCAGCAGAACGATTAGGGAAAAGGACTATGGCTACACCTTC,CASRTIREKDYGYTF
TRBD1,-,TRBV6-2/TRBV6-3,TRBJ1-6,TGTGCCAGCAGCTCCGGGACAGAAAATTCACCCCTCCACTTT,CASSSGTENSPLHF
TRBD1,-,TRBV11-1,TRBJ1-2,TGTGCCAGCAGCCGGGACAGGGATAACTATGGCTACACCTTC,CASSRDRDNYGYTF
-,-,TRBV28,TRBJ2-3,TGTGCCAGCAGTACCGGGACGGGAAGCGCAGATACGCAGTATTTT,CASSTGTGSADTQYF
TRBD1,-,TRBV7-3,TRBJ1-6,TGTGCCAGCAGCTTGGGACAGAAGGATTCACCCCTCCACTTT,CASSLGQKDSPLHF
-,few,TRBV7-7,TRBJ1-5,TGTGCTAGCCATCCCAGGGTAGGACCCCAGCATTTT,CASHPRVGPQHF
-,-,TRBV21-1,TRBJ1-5,TGTGCCAGCAGCAAAAGACAGGTGGCTCAGCCCCAGCATTTT,CASSKRQVAQPQHF
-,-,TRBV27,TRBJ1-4,TGTGCCAGCAGTTTCAGAGGTGCAACTAATGAAAAACTGTTTTTT,CASSFRGATNEKLFF
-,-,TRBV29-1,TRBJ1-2,TGCAGCGTTGCTCCTTCGAAATTTTATGGCTACACCTTC,CSVAPSKFYGYTF
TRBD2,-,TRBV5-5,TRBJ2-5,TGTGCCAGCAGCTTGGCCCCGACTAGCGGGACCCAAGAGACCCAGTACTTC,CASSLAPTSGTQETQYF
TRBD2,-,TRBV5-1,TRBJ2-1,TGCGCCAGCAGCTCGGGACTAGCGTCCGTCGATGAGCAGTTCTTC,CASSSGLASVDEQFF
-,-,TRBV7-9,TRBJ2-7,TGTGCCAGCAGCTTAATTTCTACCGAGCAGTACTTC,CASSLISTEQYF
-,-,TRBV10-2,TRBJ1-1,TGCGCCAGCTTGGGGGGGCAGAGTGAAGCTTTCTTT,CASLGGQSEAFF
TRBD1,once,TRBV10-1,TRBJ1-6,TGCGCCAGCAGTGAAGAGGACAGGGAGTCCTATAATTCACCCCTCCACTTT,CASSEEDRESYNSPLHF
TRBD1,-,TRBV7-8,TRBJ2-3,TGTGCCAGCAGCTTATTTGGGACAGGGGTTCAGCGGGAGACGACAGATACGCAGTATTTT,CASSLFGTGVQRETTDTQYF
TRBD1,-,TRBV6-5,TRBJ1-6,TGTGCCAGCTTCCTACAGGGGAGCCCCCTCCACTTT,CASFLQGSPLHF
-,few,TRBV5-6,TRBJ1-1,TGTGCCAGCAGCTTTTCGCATTTGCGGACTGAAGCTTTCTTT,CASSFSHLRTEAFF
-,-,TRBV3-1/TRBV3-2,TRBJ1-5,TGTGCCAGCAGCCAACCCAATCAGCCCCAGCATTTT,CASSQPNQPQHF
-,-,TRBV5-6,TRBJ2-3,TGTGCCAGCAGCGCAGGACTACCCGCTAGCACAGATACGCAGTATTTT,CASSAGLPASTDTQYF
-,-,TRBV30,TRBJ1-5,TGTGCCTGGGACCGACAGTCCGGTCAGCCCCAGCATTTT,CAWDRQSGQPQHF
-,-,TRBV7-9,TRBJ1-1,TGTGCCAGCAACCAAAAGGGGAACACTGAAGCTTTCTTT,CASNQKGNTEAFF
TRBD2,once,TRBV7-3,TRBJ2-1,TGTGCCAGCAGCTTAGGACTAGCGGGAGTAGGGGACTCCTACAATGAGCAGTTCTTC,CASSLGLAGVGDSYNEQFF
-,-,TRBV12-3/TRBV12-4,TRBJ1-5,TGTGCCAGCACCGACCGCGTTCGGCAGCCCCAGCATTTT,CASTDRVRQPQHF
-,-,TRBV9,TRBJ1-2,TGTGCCAGCAGCGTAGGAGGTGCCGGGGGCTACACCTTC,CASSVGGAGGYTF
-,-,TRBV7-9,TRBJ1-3,TGTGCCAGCAGCTCCGCGAGGGATGCTGGAAACACCATATATTTT,CASSSARDAGNTIYF
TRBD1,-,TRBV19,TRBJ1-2,TGTGCCAGTAGGGCAGGGGGGAACTATGGCTACACCTTC,CASRAGGNYGYTF
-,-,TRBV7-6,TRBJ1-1,TGTGCCAGCAGCTCAGTGGGGGAGAACACTGAAGCTTTCTTT,CASSSVGENTEAFF
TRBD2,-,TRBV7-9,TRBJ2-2,TGTGCCAGCAGCACCGGGACTAGCGGGGAGCTGTTTTTT,CASSTGTSGELFF
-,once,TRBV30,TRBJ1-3,TGTGCCGGAAAATGGGACTCTGGAAACACCATATATTTT,CAGKWDSGNTIYF
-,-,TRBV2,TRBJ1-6,TGTGCCAGCACTGCCGCAGGGGCGATCCTCCACTTT,CASTAAGAILHF
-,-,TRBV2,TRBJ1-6,TGTGCCAGCAGTGAAGCGCCGGGGGGCTCCTATAATTCACCCCTCCACTTT,CASSEAPGGSYNSPLHF